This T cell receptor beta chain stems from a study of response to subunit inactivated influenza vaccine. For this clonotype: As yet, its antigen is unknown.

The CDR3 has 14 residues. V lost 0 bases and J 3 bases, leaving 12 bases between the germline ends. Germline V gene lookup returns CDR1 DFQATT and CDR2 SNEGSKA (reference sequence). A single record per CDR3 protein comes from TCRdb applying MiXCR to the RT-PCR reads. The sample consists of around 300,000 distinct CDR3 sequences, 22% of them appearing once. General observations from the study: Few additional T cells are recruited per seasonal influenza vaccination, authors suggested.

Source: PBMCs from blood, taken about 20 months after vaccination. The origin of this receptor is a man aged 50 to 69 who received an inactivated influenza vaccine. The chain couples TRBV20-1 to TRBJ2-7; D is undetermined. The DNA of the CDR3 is TGCAGTGCTAGAGAGGGTACGCTACACTACGAGCAGTACTTC. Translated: CSAREGTLHYEQYF.